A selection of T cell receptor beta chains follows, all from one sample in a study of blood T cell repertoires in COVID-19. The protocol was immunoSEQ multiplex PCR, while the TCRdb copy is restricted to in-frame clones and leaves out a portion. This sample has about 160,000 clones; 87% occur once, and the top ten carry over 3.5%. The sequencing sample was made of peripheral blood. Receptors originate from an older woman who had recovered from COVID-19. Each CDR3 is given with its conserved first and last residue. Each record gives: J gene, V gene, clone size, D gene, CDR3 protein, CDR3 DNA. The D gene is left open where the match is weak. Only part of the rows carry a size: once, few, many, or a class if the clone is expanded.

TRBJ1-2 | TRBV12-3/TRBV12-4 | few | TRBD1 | CASNPGQGYGYTF | TGTGCCAGCAACCCCGGACAGGGGTATGGCTACACCTTC
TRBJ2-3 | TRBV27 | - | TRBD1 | CASSFIGTGFQYF | TGTGCCAGCAGTTTCATCGGGACAGGGTTTCAGTATTTT
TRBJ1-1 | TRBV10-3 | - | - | CAITPQDGTEAFF | TGTGCCATCACCCCCCAGGATGGCACTGAAGCTTTCTTT
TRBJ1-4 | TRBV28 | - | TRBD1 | CASKGQDPNNEKLFF | TGTGCCAGCAAGGGACAGGATCCTAATAATGAAAAACTGTTTTTT
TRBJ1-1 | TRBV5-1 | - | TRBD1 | CASSSRQGVVTEAFF | TGCGCCAGCAGCTCAAGACAGGGAGTGGTCACTGAAGCTTTCTTT
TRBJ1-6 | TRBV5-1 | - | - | CASSLGQYNSPLHF | TGCGCCAGCAGCTTGGGACAGTATAATTCACCCCTCCACTTT
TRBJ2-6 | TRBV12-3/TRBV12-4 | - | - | CASSVAGANVLTF | TGTGCCAGCAGCGTAGCTGGGGCCAACGTCCTGACTTTC
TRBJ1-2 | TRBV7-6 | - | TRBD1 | CASSPRQGYIAYGYTF | TGTGCCAGCAGCCCCCGACAGGGGTATATTGCCTATGGCTACACCTTC
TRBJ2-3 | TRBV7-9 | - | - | CASSPPGDTDTQYF | TGTGCCAGCAGCCCACCCGGGGACACAGATACGCAGTATTTT
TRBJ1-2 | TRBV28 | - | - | CASSDPPKRGNYGYTF | TGTGCCAGCAGCGACCCTCCTAAACGGGGTAACTATGGCTACACCTTC
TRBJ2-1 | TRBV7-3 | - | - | CASSLNGQGYNEQFF | TGTGCCAGCAGCTTGAACGGGCAGGGATACAATGAGCAGTTCTTC
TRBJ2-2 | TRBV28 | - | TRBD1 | CASRMDRVGTGELFF | TGTGCCAGCAGAATGGACAGGGTAGGAACCGGGGAGCTGTTTTTT
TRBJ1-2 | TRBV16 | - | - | CASSLRGDLGYTF | TGTGCCAGCAGCCTTCGGGGGGACCTGGGCTACACCTTC
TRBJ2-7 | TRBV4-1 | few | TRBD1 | CASSRLPGQGEQYF | TGCGCCAGCAGCCGCCTCCCGGGACAGGGCGAGCAGTACTTC
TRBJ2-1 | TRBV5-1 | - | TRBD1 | CASSLDGQGGNEQFF | TGCGCCAGCAGCTTGGATGGACAGGGGGGGAATGAGCAGTTCTTC
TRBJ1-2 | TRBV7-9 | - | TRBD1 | CASSPQGGYGYTF | TGTGCCAGCAGTCCACAGGGGGGCTATGGCTACACCTTC
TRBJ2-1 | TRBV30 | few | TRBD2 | CAWRHLRGGIEQFF | TGTGCCTGGAGGCACTTGCGGGGGGGAATTGAGCAGTTCTTC
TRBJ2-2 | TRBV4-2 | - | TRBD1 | CASSRTKGTGGNTGELFF | TGTGCCAGCAGCCGGACGAAAGGTACAGGGGGCAACACCGGGGAGCTGTTTTTT
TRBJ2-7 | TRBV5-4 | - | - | CASSFTGSSYEQYF | TGTGCCAGCAGCTTTACAGGGAGCTCCTACGAGCAGTACTTC